This entry lists 24 T cell receptor beta chains sequenced from one sample in a study of shared clonotypes between healthy human individuals. Assay: immunoSEQ multiplex PCR; the TCRdb copy retains only in-frame clones and omits some. The top ten hold about 0.37% of the sample, which has more than 2,000,000 clones, more than 85% seen once. What was sequenced was naive CD4+ T cells from PBMCs. Regarding subset: CD45RA+ positively selected. Receptors were obtained from a man aged 18-30 years in good health. Some clones in this sample may be carry-over from other donors' samples.

The DNA of the CDR3 is TGTGCCAGCTTACAACGAGGGCCCTCGGGGGGGAACACTGAAGCTTTCTTT. Translated, it gives CASLQRGPSGGNTEAFF. The chain recombines TRBV27 with TRBJ1-1, with D possibly matching TRBD1 (5 bases). The CDR3 consists of 17 residues. Germline CDR1 and CDR2: MNHEY and SMNVEV (reference sequence). Trimming pared 8 bases from V and 1 base from J, leaving 23 bases between.

J is TRBJ2-3 and V is TRBV6-1; the match to TRBD2 covers 8 bases. With 7 bases clipped from V and 2 bases from J, the junction kept 5 bases outside the gene matches. The CDR3 has 14 residues. From germline, CDR1 is MNHNS and CDR2 SASEGT. The CDR3 DNA is TGTGCCAGCATCCCAGCGGGAGACACAGATACGCAGTATTTT. Encoded protein: CASIPAGDTDTQYF.

This clone has just a few counts. The rearrangement uses TRBV18 and TRBJ1-1; a possible D gene is TRBD1 (5 bases). This CDR3 is built from 13 residues. The ends were cut back, 2 bases at V and 11 bases at J, with 15 bases in the middle. CDR1 KGHSH and CDR2 LQKENI come from the germline V gene. The CDR3 sequence: CASSPEAGTEAFF. The CDR3, as DNA: TGTGCCAGCTCACCAGAAGCCGGGACGGAGGCTTTCTTT.

The chain is built from TRBV7-2 and TRBJ2-2, with 11 bases identical to TRBD2. The V and J ends lost 5 bases and 1 base, in that order; junction bases with no gene match: 9. CDR1 and CDR2 from the germline V gene are SGHTA and FQGNSA. CDR3 length equals 18 residues. The CDR3 bases are TGTGCCAGCAGCCGAGATGGTGGACTAGCGGGGAACACCGGGGAGCTGTTTTTT. The encoded protein is CASSRDGGLAGNTGELFF.

The chain has TRBV10-3 and TRBJ2-7, with 8 bases aligning to TRBD2. This CDR3 has 17 residues. The germline V gene encodes CDR1 ENHRY and CDR2 SYGVKD. With 0 bases clipped from V and 4 bases from J, the junction kept 11 bases outside the gene matches. CDR3 sequence: CAISESKVPAGVYEQYF. As DNA, the CDR3 is TGTGCCATCAGTGAGTCGAAAGTCCCAGCGGGAGTTTACGAGCAGTACTTC.

This chain connects TRBV29-1 to TRBJ1-2; D not certain. The germline gives CDR1 SQVTM, CDR2 ANQGSEA. This CDR3 is 14 amino acids long. Trimming left V 0 bases short and J 4 bases short, with 12 bases between. The chain's CDR3 is CSVEDQGSGYGYTF. CDR3 DNA sequence: TGCAGCGTTGAAGATCAAGGCTCTGGCTATGGCTACACCTTC.

The V and J genes are TRBV29-1 and TRBJ2-3; 12 bases agree with TRBD1. CDR3 length: 20 residues. Germline V gene data show CDR1 as SQVTM and CDR2 as ANQGSEA. J was trimmed by 1 base and V by 7 bases; bases with no gene match: 21. DNA of the CDR3: TGCAGCGCCCGCCGCAAAACCGGGACAGGGGGCGGGGGGGGCACAGATACGCAGTATTTT. Its translation: CSARRKTGTGGGGGTDTQYF.

This chain uses TRBV29-1 with TRBJ2-1; 7 bases match TRBD2. CDR1 and CDR2 (germline): SQVTM, ANQGSEA. Germline trimming cut 7 bases from V and 9 bases from J; bases unmatched to any gene: 18. The CDR3 is 15 residues long. CDR3 residues: CSALDGGSVGGEQFF. The CDR3 DNA sequence: TGCAGCGCCTTAGACGGCGGGAGCGTAGGCGGTGAGCAGTTCTTC.

The J gene is TRBJ2-6, the V gene TRBV7-3, with no clear D. The CDR3 loop spans 13 amino acids. The V gene's germline CDR1 is SGHTA and CDR2 FQGTGA. V lost 1 base, J lost 3 bases, and 1 base lay in between. CDR3 sequence (DNA): TGTGCCAGCAGCTTAATTGGGGCCAACGTCCTGACTTTC. Residues: CASSLIGANVLTF.

V gene TRBV7-9 combines with J gene TRBJ2-1; D may match TRBD1 or TRBD2 (8 bases each). This CDR3 is built from 19 residues. V was trimmed by 4 bases and J by 4 bases, leaving 26 bases between them. Germline values: CDR1 SEHNR, CDR2 FQNEAQ (reference sequence). CDR3 sequence: CASSSRTGKKRGTYNEQFF. In DNA form, the CDR3 reads TGTGCCAGCAGCTCCCGGACAGGGAAGAAGCGGGGGACTTACAATGAGCAGTTCTTC.

The chain is built from TRBV13 and TRBJ2-1; 11 positions match TRBD2. The CDR3 runs 17 residues. J was trimmed by 4 bases and V by 5 bases; bases with no gene match: 10. Germline V gene data show CDR1 as PRHDT and CDR2 as FYEKMQ (reference sequence). The CDR3 DNA follows: TGTGCCAGCAGCCCCAGGGTAGCGGGAGGGATTTACAATGAGCAGTTCTTC. Amino acid sequence: CASSPRVAGGIYNEQFF.

J is TRBJ2-1 and V is TRBV19, with TRBD2 identical over 14 bases. The germline CDR1 and CDR2 sequences are LNHDA and SQIVND (reference sequence). This CDR3 contains 16 residues. J lost 8 bases, V lost 6 bases, and 9 bases had no gene match. CDR3 sequence (DNA): TGTGCCAGTAGGATGGGGACTAGCGGGAGATTGGATGAGCAGTTCTTC. It codes for CASRMGTSGRLDEQFF.

The V gene is TRBV28, the J gene TRBJ2-7; D unresolved. The germline V gene has CDR1 MDHEN and CDR2 SYDVKM. Trimming took 5 bases from V and 5 from J, leaving 19 bases between them. The CDR3 has 15 amino acids. In DNA, the CDR3 is TGTGCCAGCAGTGTCGGGTCTCCCCGGATAGACGAGCAGTACTTC. The encoded protein is CASSVGSPRIDEQYF.

The chain joins TRBV27 to TRBJ2-5; perhaps TRBD1 as D (6 bases). There are 13 residues in the CDR3. Germline CDR1 MNHEY, CDR2 SMNVEV (reference sequence). Between the trimmed V and J ends, which lost 5 bases and 5 bases, there was a span of 12 bases. The CDR3 here is CASSTQGTETQYF. The CDR3 bases are TGTGCCAGCAGTACACAGGGTACGGAGACCCAGTACTTC.

V is TRBV4-2 and J is TRBJ1-2; TRBD1 is a possible D gene (6 bases). Germline V gives CDR1 LGHNA, CDR2 YNFKEQ. The CDR3 covers 15 residues. Trimming took off 1 base at V and 4 bases at J, with 13 bases between the two ends. CDR3 loop: CASSQGRQDPYGYTF. CDR3 DNA: TGTGCCAGCAGCCAAGGAAGACAGGACCCCTATGGCTACACCTTC.

The rearrangement links TRBV7-8 to TRBJ1-2; D not resolved. V lost 0 bases to trimming and J lost 7 bases, with 12 bases between them. The CDR3 runs to 14 residues. CDR1 and CDR2 from the germline V gene are SGHVS and FQNEAQ. CDR3 loop: CASSLAAGSSGYTF. CDR3 sequence (DNA): TGTGCCAGCAGCTTAGCGGCAGGATCTAGTGGCTACACCTTC.

This sequence joins TRBV5-1 and TRBJ2-5, with D tentatively TRBD2 (6 bases). Germline assignment: CDR1 SGHRS and CDR2 YFSETQ. Trimming removed 2 bases from V and 5 bases from J, with 13 bases in between. This CDR3 has 14 residues. CDR3: CASSFSGEGETQYF. For the CDR3, the DNA is TGCGCCAGCAGCTTTAGCGGTGAGGGGGAGACCCAGTACTTC.

This clone appeared a single time. The rearrangement links TRBV27 to TRBJ2-1; 8 bases align to TRBD2. The CDR3 totals 13 residues. The J segment lost 10 bases and the V segment lost 2 bases, leaving 4 bases of the junction unmatched. Per the germline V gene, CDR1 is MNHEY and CDR2 is SMNVEV (reference sequence). The DNA of the CDR3 is TGTGCCAGCAGTTTAGGAGCGGGAGTCGAGCAGTTCTTC. Translating it yields CASSLGAGVEQFF.

This rearrangement joins TRBV18 to TRBJ1-1, with 7 bases lining up with TRBD1. This CDR3 comprises 11 residues. V gave up 2 bases and J gave up 10 bases; unmatched junction bases: 1. Germline V CDR1 and CDR2: KGHSH, LQKENI. The CDR3 DNA reads as TGTGCCAGCTCACCAACAGGGGCAGCTTTCTTT. This gives the protein CASSPTGAAFF. Based on the CDR3 plus reference TRBV18 and TRBJ1-1, the full variable domain is NAGVMQNPRHLVRRRGQEARLRCSPMKGHSHVYWYRQLPEEGLKFMVYLQKENIIDESGMPKERFSAEFPKEGPSILRIQQVVRGDSAAYFCASSPTGAAFFGQGTRLTVV.

This chain joins TRBV28 and TRBJ2-7; D may be TRBD2 (5 bases). The CDR3 loop spans 14 amino acids. The V gene lost 5 bases and the J gene lost 0 bases, with 11 bases spanning the gap. CDR1 is MDHEN and CDR2 is SYDVKM in the germline V gene. CDR3 in amino acids: CASSLVGDSYEQYF. The CDR3 bases are TGTGCCAGCAGTCTGGTCGGGGACTCCTACGAGCAGTACTTC.

This clone showed up just once. The gene calls are TRBV4-2 and TRBJ2-6; D not certain. The V gene lost 6 bases and the J gene lost 0 bases, with 12 bases spanning the gap. Germline-derived CDR1 and CDR2 are LGHNA and YNFKEQ. CDR3 length: 16 residues. This CDR3 reads CASRLERNSGANVLTF. The DNA of the CDR3 is TGTGCCAGCAGACTGGAGCGAAACTCTGGGGCCAACGTCCTGACTTTC.

In its sample, this clone was seen once. The V and J genes are TRBV6-9 and TRBJ2-3, with a possible D match to TRBD2 (5 bases). CDR1 is MNHGY and CDR2 is SVAAGI in the germline V gene. The ends were cut back, 6 bases at V and 9 bases at J, with 13 bases in the middle. CDR3 length equals 12 residues. DNA of the CDR3: TGTGCCAGCAGCCTCCTGAGGGCCACGCAGTATTTT. Translating gives CASSLLRATQYF.

The J gene is TRBJ2-7, the V gene TRBV5-1, with D perhaps matching TRBD1 (6 bases). The length of the CDR3 is 14 residues. Germline loops: CDR1 SGHRS, CDR2 YFSETQ. Trimming took off 2 bases at V and 2 bases at J, with 11 bases between the two ends. This CDR3 reads CASSFQQGTYEQYF. The CDR3 DNA reads as TGCGCCAGCAGCTTTCAGCAGGGGACCTACGAGCAGTACTTC.

The chain's CDR3 is CASSPMIPENTEAFF. The CDR3 DNA reads as TGTGCCAGCAGCCCTATGATTCCGGAGAACACTGAAGCTTTCTTT. J is TRBJ1-1 and V is TRBV7-8; D is uncertain. There are 15 residues in the CDR3. The germline V gene encodes CDR1 SGHVS and CDR2 FQNEAQ. V lost 5 bases, J lost 1 base, and 14 bases lay in between.